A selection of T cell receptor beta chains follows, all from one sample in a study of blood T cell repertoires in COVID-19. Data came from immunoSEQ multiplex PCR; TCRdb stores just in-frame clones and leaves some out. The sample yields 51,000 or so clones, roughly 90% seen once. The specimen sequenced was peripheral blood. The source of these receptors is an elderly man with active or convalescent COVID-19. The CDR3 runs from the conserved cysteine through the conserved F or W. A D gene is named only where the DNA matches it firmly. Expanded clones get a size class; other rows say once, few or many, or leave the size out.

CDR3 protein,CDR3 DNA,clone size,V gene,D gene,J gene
CASSLRAGGEKLFF,TGTGCCAGCAGCTTAAGGGCGGGGGGGGAAAAACTGTTTTTT,.,TRBV11-2,.,TRBJ1-4
CASSNTQGAGNSPLHF,TGTGCCAGCAGTAACACACAGGGGGCCGGTAATTCACCCCTCCACTTT,.,TRBV6-6,TRBD1,TRBJ1-6
CAYRVRGLDQPQHF,TGTGCCTACCGGGTAAGGGGCCTCGATCAGCCCCAGCATTTT,.,TRBV30,.,TRBJ1-5
CASRPRQGADAQQFF,TGCGCCAGCAGACCTCGACAGGGTGCGGATGCCCAGCAGTTCTTC,.,TRBV5-1,TRBD1,TRBJ2-1
CASSLLRAGPNTGELFF,TGCGCCAGCAGCTTGCTAAGAGCGGGACCGAACACCGGGGAGCTGTTTTTT,.,TRBV5-1,TRBD2,TRBJ2-2
CASSYLRVNTEAFF,TGTGCCAGCAGTTACCTCAGGGTGAACACTGAAGCTTTCTTT,few,TRBV6-2/TRBV6-3,.,TRBJ1-1
CASSVTRGRPQHF,TGTGCCAGTAGTGTTACCCGCGGGAGGCCCCAGCATTTT,.,TRBV19,.,TRBJ1-5
CASTSQETQYF,TGTGCCAGCACATCCCAGGAGACCCAGTACTTC,.,TRBV28,.,TRBJ2-5
CASTSGGPPEDTQYF,TGTGCCAGCACAAGCGGGGGACCTCCTGAAGATACGCAGTATTTT,.,TRBV28,TRBD2,TRBJ2-3
CASSSQGQGQQYF,TGTGCCAGCAGCAGCCAGGGACAGGGTCAGCAGTACTTC,.,TRBV7-2,TRBD1,TRBJ2-7
CASLPASGGSYEQYF,TGTGCCAGCTTACCGGCTAGCGGGGGGTCCTACGAGCAGTACTTC,once,TRBV18,TRBD2,TRBJ2-7
CASSLQGNYGYTF,TGTGCCAGCTCACTACAGGGGAACTATGGCTACACCTTC,.,TRBV18,TRBD1,TRBJ1-2
CASSNIKSSGGPLNYNEQFF,TGTGCCAGCAGCAACATTAAAAGTAGCGGGGGGCCGTTAAACTACAATGAGCAGTTCTTC,.,TRBV13,TRBD2,TRBJ2-1
CASTRTGNQPQHF,TGTGCCAGTACCCGGACAGGCAATCAGCCCCAGCATTTT,.,TRBV19,.,TRBJ1-5
CATSRATGVNQPQHF,TGTGCCACCAGCAGGGCGACTGGAGTCAATCAGCCCCAGCATTTT,.,TRBV15,.,TRBJ1-5
CASSPVSQAYEQYF,TGTGCCAGCAGCCCCGTGTCACAGGCCTACGAGCAGTACTTC,.,TRBV7-9,.,TRBJ2-7
CASSPGQGGGDEQFF,TGTGCCAGCAGTCCCGGACAGGGGGGAGGTGATGAGCAGTTCTTC,.,TRBV6-1,TRBD1,TRBJ2-1
CASSYLGTGIGYTF,TGTGCCAGCAGTTACTTAGGGACAGGGATCGGCTACACCTTC,.,TRBV6-2/TRBV6-3,TRBD1,TRBJ1-2
CASSSTSGGAGSGANVLTF,TGTGCCAGCAGCTCGACTAGCGGGGGGGCCGGGTCTGGGGCCAACGTCCTGACTTTC,.,TRBV7-2,TRBD2,TRBJ2-6
CASSKTRELFF,TGTGCCAGCAGTAAAACGAGGGAACTGTTTTTT,few,TRBV6-2/TRBV6-3,.,TRBJ1-4
CAWEGLPNTEAFF,TGTGCCTGGGAGGGGCTCCCGAACACTGAAGCTTTCTTT,.,TRBV30,.,TRBJ1-1
CASSLAGGPLYF,TGTGCCAGCAGCTTAGCGGGAGGGCCCTTATACTTC,.,TRBV7-2,TRBD2,TRBJ2-5
CAWSVRRSGRRYNEQFF,TGTGCCTGGAGTGTACGGAGGAGCGGGAGGAGATACAATGAGCAGTTCTTC,.,TRBV30,TRBD2,TRBJ2-1
CASKAGGPSDTQYF,TGTGCCAGCAAAGCGGGAGGGCCGTCAGATACGCAGTATTTT,.,TRBV7-2,TRBD2,TRBJ2-3
CASSSTGVFYEQYF,TGCGCCAGCAGCTCTACAGGGGTCTTCTACGAGCAGTACTTC,.,TRBV5-1,TRBD1,TRBJ2-7
CAIYQEGKSLRGYTF,TGTGCCATCTATCAGGAGGGGAAGTCCTTAAGAGGCTACACCTTC,.,TRBV28,.,TRBJ1-2
CASSGLAGDDEQFF,TGCGCCAGCAGTGGACTAGCGGGGGACGATGAGCAGTTCTTC,.,TRBV5-1,TRBD2,TRBJ2-1
CASTSGNTDTQYF,TGCGCCAGCACTAGCGGGAACACAGATACGCAGTATTTT,once,TRBV5-1,TRBD2,TRBJ2-3
CASSSTGGSQPQHF,TGCGCCAGCAGCTCGACAGGGGGCAGTCAGCCCCAGCATTTT,.,TRBV5-1,TRBD1,TRBJ1-5
CASSQLASDSYEQYF,TGCGCCAGCAGCCAGCTCGCTAGCGACTCCTACGAGCAGTACTTC,.,TRBV4-3,.,TRBJ2-7
CASSIIGGAQGTGELFF,TGTGCCAGTAGTATTATCGGTGGGGCACAGGGCACCGGGGAGCTGTTTTTT,.,TRBV19,.,TRBJ2-2
CASSIGGRGSTDTQYF,TGTGCCAGTAGTATAGGGGGCAGGGGATCTACAGATACGCAGTATTTT,once,TRBV19,.,TRBJ2-3
CASSPRLARWGGELFF,TGTGCCAGCAGCCCCCGACTAGCTCGATGGGGCGGGGAGCTGTTTTTT,.,TRBV11-2,TRBD2,TRBJ2-2
CASSFRGRGTDTQYF,TGTGCCAGCAGTTTTCGAGGGAGGGGCACAGATACGCAGTATTTT,once,TRBV28,TRBD2,TRBJ2-3
CASRGTGGAFF,TGTGCCAGCAGGGGCACAGGGGGAGCTTTCTTT,.,TRBV12-3/TRBV12-4,TRBD1,TRBJ1-1
CAWSATDGSRF,TGTGCCTGGAGCGCAACTGATGGGAGTAGATTC,.,TRBV30,.,TRBJ1-2
CAWTGTGDYGYTF,TGTGCTTGGACCGGGACAGGGGACTATGGCTACACCTTC,.,TRBV30,TRBD1,TRBJ1-2
CASKSPGWYGYTF,TGTGCCAGCAAGAGCCCCGGTTGGTATGGCTACACCTTC,.,TRBV28,.,TRBJ1-2
CASSFPGSEAFF,TGTGCCAGCAGCTTCCCTGGGAGTGAAGCTTTCTTT,.,TRBV11-2,.,TRBJ1-1
CASTLGAGVGSPLHF,TGTGCCAGCACCCTGGGGGCAGGGGTAGGATCACCCCTCCACTTT,.,TRBV6-5,.,TRBJ1-6
CASSSPSLGTEAFF,TGTGCCAGCAGTTCGCCGAGCCTCGGCACTGAAGCTTTCTTT,.,TRBV6-5,.,TRBJ1-1
CASSTGVNSPLHF,TGTGCCAGTTCCACAGGGGTGAATTCACCCCTCCACTTT,once,TRBV19,TRBD1,TRBJ1-6
CASSPSGGLTAYGELFF,TGTGCCAGCAGTCCTAGCGGGGGGCTCACTGCCTACGGGGAGCTGTTTTTT,.,TRBV7-2,TRBD2,TRBJ2-2
CASSLGSYGYTF,TGTGCCAGCAGTTTAGGGAGCTATGGCTACACCTTC,.,TRBV12-3/TRBV12-4,.,TRBJ1-2
CASSQPPPAEAFF,TGCGCCAGCAGCCAACCCCCTCCAGCTGAAGCTTTCTTT,.,TRBV4-1,.,TRBJ1-1
CASSPRLGYTF,TGTGCCAGCAGCCCCCGTCTTGGCTACACCTTC,.,TRBV11-2,.,TRBJ1-2
CASSVSGGTTDTQYF,TGTGCCAGCAGCGTAAGCGGGGGGACCACAGATACGCAGTATTTT,.,TRBV9,TRBD2,TRBJ2-3
CASSRRTSGVETQYF,TGTGCCAGCAGCCGACGGACTAGCGGGGTTGAGACCCAGTACTTC,.,TRBV5-8,TRBD2,TRBJ2-5
CASSLGSHRVSYGYTF,TGCGCCAGCAGCTTGGGCTCTCACAGGGTGAGCTATGGCTACACCTTC,few,TRBV5-1,.,TRBJ1-2
CASSLAGQGYSGNTIYF,TGTGCCAGCAGCTTAGCCGGACAGGGATACTCTGGAAACACCATATATTTT,.,TRBV7-9,TRBD1,TRBJ1-3
CAWSFSGTSEKLFF,TGTGCCTGGAGTTTCTCCGGGACTAGTGAAAAACTGTTTTTT,.,TRBV30,.,TRBJ1-4
CASSYSWQGEETQYF,TGTGCCAGCAGTTACTCTTGGCAGGGCGAAGAGACCCAGTACTTC,.,TRBV6-5,.,TRBJ2-5